There are a few counts of the clone carrying this T cell receptor (beta chain). This specimen comes from a study of blood T cell repertoires in COVID-19. Turning to the study itself: From the United States, Italy and Spain came samples of acute and convalescent COVID-19. PBMCs, B-cell-depleted T cells, or T cells were the source of the cDNA or gDNA that made up the material.

Produced via immunoSEQ multiplex PCR; TCRdb's table is partial and in-frame only. In the table there are a few hundred thousand clones, roughly 91% of which are singletons. The length of the CDR3 is 14 residues. CDR1 and CDR2 (germline): GTSNPN, SVGIG (reference sequence). V was clipped by 5 bases and J by 6 bases; unmatched bases: 9. The chain employs TRBV30 and TRBJ2-2; TRBD1 aligns across 7 bases. The TCR comes from a woman aged 45-60 years who had been exposed to COVID-19. The sequenced material came from PBMCs or T cells enriched from blood (not recorded which). The CDR3 spells CAWLGQRFSGELFF. CDR3 sequence (DNA): TGTGCCTGGCTGGGACAGCGATTTTCCGGGGAGCTGTTTTTT.